The 4 T cell receptor beta chains listed next were all sequenced from one sample in a study of T cell responses to AZD1222 COVID-19 vaccine. Measured with immunoSEQ multiplex PCR; TCRdb has only the in-frame clones, and not every one. The table lists 110,000 to 150,000 clones, 70% to 90% of them singletons. The sample was peripheral blood, taken on day 0 of AZD1222 vaccination. All receptors derive from an adult in good health.

The chain employs TRBV6-5 and TRBJ1-2; 7 nucleotides match TRBD1. CDR1 and CDR2 from the germline V gene are MNHEY and SVGAGI. The CDR3 length is 15 residues. Trimming cost V 2 bases and J 0 bases; bases outside gene matches: 3. As DNA, the CDR3 is TGTGCCAGCAGTTACGGACAGGCGACTAACTATGGCTACACCTTC. This gives the protein CASSYGQATNYGYTF.

This sequence joins TRBV19 and TRBJ2-7; TRBD1 aligns across 7 bases. CDR1 and CDR2 from the germline V gene are LNHDA and SQIVND (reference sequence). V dropped 5 bases and J dropped 5; count of bases not matched to a gene: 9. The CDR3 sequence is 14 residues long. The DNA of the CDR3 is TGTGCCAGTAGTTACGACAGGGAGAGGCACGAGCAGTACTTC. As protein: CASSYDRERHEQYF.

The chain uses TRBV5-4 and TRBJ2-3, with D possibly being TRBD1 or TRBD2 (5 bases each). Germline V gene lookup returns CDR1 SGHNT and CDR2 YYREEE (reference sequence). Deletions cut 0 bases from V and 6 bases from J, with 14 bases between. The CDR3 runs to 15 residues. The CDR3 protein is CASSLVRGATDTQYF. CDR3 DNA sequence: TGTGCCAGCAGCTTGGTTCGGGGCGCAACGGATACGCAGTATTTT.

The chain couples TRBV11-3 to TRBJ2-3, with 7 positions matching TRBD2. V was clipped by 8 bases and J by 4 bases; unmatched bases: 12. CDR1 SGHNT and CDR2 YENEEA come from the germline V gene. This CDR3 region has 15 residues. CDR3 region: CASPWAGDPADTQYF. CDR3 coding DNA: TGTGCCAGCCCCTGGGCGGGGGACCCGGCAGATACGCAGTATTTT.